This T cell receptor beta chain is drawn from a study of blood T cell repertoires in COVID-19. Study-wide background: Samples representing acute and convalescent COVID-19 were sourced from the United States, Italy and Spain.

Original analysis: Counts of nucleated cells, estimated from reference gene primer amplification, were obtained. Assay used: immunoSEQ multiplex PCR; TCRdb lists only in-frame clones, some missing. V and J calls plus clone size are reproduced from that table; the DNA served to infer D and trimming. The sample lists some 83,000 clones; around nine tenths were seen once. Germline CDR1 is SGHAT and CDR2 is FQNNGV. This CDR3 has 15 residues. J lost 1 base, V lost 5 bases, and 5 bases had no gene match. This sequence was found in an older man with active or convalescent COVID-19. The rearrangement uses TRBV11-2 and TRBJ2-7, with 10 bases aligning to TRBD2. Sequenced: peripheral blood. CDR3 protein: CASSPRTSGSYEQYV. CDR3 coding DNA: TGTGCCAGCAGCCCCCGGACTAGCGGTTCCTACGAGCAGTACGTC.